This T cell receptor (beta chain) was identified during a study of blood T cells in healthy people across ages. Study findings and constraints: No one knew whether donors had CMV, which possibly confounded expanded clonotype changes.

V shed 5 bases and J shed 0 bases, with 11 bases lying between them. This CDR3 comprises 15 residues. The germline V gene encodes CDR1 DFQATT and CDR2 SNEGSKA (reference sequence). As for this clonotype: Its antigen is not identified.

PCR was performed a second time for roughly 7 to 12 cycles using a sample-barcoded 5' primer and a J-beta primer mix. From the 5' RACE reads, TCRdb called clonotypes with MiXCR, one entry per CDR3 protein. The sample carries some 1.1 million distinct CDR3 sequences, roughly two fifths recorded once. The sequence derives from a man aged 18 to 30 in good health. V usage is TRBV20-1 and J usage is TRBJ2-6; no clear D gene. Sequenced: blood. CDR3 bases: TGCAGTGCTGGTCAAAGAGGCTCTGGGGCCAACGTCCTGACTTTC. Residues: CSAGQRGSGANVLTF.